The 30 T cell receptor beta chains listed next were all sequenced from one sample in a study of metastatic and nonmetastatic thyroid tumors. There were no patients who had received any treatment before thyroid surgery. TCRdb re-clonotyped the PCR reads via MiXCR. The table lists approximately 20,000 clones, about 31% of them singletons. Sample: adjacent normal tissue. These receptors were obtained from a female donor with papillary thyroid cancer or a benign thyroid nodule (not recorded which). Some clones in this sample may be carry-over from other donors' samples.

This clone was counted ten times or more. The chain carries TRBV2 and TRBJ2-5, with 10 bases fitting TRBD2. CDR3 length equals 14 residues. Per germline, CDR1 SNHLY and CDR2 FYNNEI. Trimming removed 0 bases from V and 10 bases from J; junction bases left unmatched: 5. The CDR3 spells CASSEAAGGPVQYF. The DNA of the CDR3 is TGTGCCAGCAGTGAAGCAGCGGGGGGGCCGGTCCAGTACTTC.

The chain employs TRBV2 and TRBJ1-2; D remains ambiguous. V gave up 4 bases and J gave up 10 bases, with 19 bases separating them. In germline, CDR1 is SNHLY, CDR2 FYNNEI. CDR3 size: 14 residues. The CDR3 spells CASSAPTDLSTYTF. DNA of the CDR3: TGTGCCAGCAGTGCCCCCACTGACTTATCCACCTACACCTTC.

In its sample, this clone is medium-sized (0.01 to 0.1%). The DNA of the CDR3 is TGTGCCTGGAGTGTAGGAAGGGCCTACGAGCAGTACTTC. Its translation: CAWSVGRAYEQYF. The chain combines TRBV30 with TRBJ2-7, with D unresolved. The CDR3 sequence is 13 residues long. CDR1 and CDR2 (germline): GTSNPN, SVGIG (reference sequence). V dropped 0 bases and J dropped 2 bases, with 8 bases sitting between them.

This clone is categorized as large. This chain links TRBV28 with TRBJ2-5; D is undetermined. This CDR3 is 14 amino acids long. Trimming took off 2 bases at V and 1 base at J, with 8 bases between the two ends. Germline CDR1 reads MDHEN; CDR2 reads SYDVKM. The CDR3 DNA is TGTGCCAGCAGTTTAGGTGACTCCCAAGAGACCCAGTACTTC. Its translation: CASSLGDSQETQYF.

This clone is medium-sized. This sequence joins TRBV5-5 and TRBJ2-1; 10 bases match TRBD1. Trimming removed 1 base from V and 3 bases from J; junction bases left unmatched: 1. This CDR3 is 15 amino acids long. Germline V gene data show CDR1 as SGHKS and CDR2 as YYEKEE (reference sequence). The CDR3 nucleotides are TGTGCCAGCAGCTTGTGGACAGGGGGCTACAATGAGCAGTTCTTC. This translates into CASSLWTGGYNEQFF.

The sample holds a few counts of this clone. V and J are TRBV28 and TRBJ2-3; 10 bases are a match to TRBD2. This CDR3 has 16 residues. J gave up 3 bases and V 5 bases, and 8 bases lay outside the gene matches. CDR1 is MDHEN, CDR2 SYDVKM, per germline. The CDR3 nucleotides read TGTGCCAGCAGTCGAAAAGCGGGAGGGATAACAGATACGCAGTATTTT. This gives the protein CASSRKAGGITDTQYF.

This clone showed up just once. The chain is built from TRBV3-1 and TRBJ2-7; D ambiguous. Germline V CDR1 and CDR2: LGHDT, YNNKEL (reference sequence). This CDR3 is 12 amino acids long. V was pared by 5 bases and J by 0 bases, with 5 bases between. The CDR3, as DNA: TGTGCCAGCAGCAAACGCTCCTACGAGCAGTACTTC. This sequence encodes CASSKRSYEQYF.

There are a few counts of this clone. V is TRBV6-2 or TRBV6-3 and J is TRBJ2-3; 11 nucleotides line up with TRBD2. The CDR3 extends over 17 amino acids. After removal of 6 bases from V and 4 bases from J, the junction contained 12 bases not matched to a gene. CDR1 is MNHEY, CDR2 SVGEGT, per germline. The CDR3 region has the DNA TGTGCCAGCAGGACAAAGACTAGCGGGATATTATCAGATACGCAGTATTTT. The encoded protein is CASRTKTSGILSDTQYF.

This chain uses TRBV7-6 with TRBJ2-1, with 7 bases matching TRBD2. V shed 6 bases and J 8 bases; nucleotides not matched to a gene: 19. Germline V gene lookup returns CDR1 SGHVS and CDR2 FNYEAQ. CDR3 length: 17 residues. CDR3 DNA: TGTGCCAGCAGTTCAGGCCCACGCGGCCTGGGGGGGGATGAGCAGTTCTTC. It yields the protein CASSSGPRGLGGDEQFF.

This rearrangement joins TRBV11-1 to TRBJ2-7, with 9 bases that match TRBD2. CDR3 length equals 17 residues. Germline CDR1 SGHAT, CDR2 FQDESV (reference sequence). V shed 2 bases and J 5 bases; nucleotides not matched to a gene: 13. For the CDR3, the DNA is TGTGCCAGCAGCTTATATTGGCTGGCGGGAGGGCCCCACGAGCAGTACTTC. Its translation is CASSLYWLAGGPHEQYF. Together with reference TRBV11-1 and TRBJ2-7, the CDR3 gives the full variable domain: EAEVAQSPRYKITEKSQAVAFWCDPISGHATLYWYRQILGQGPELLVQFQDESVVDDSQLPKDRFSAERLKGVDSTLKIQPAELGDSAMYLCASSLYWLAGGPHEQYFGPGTRLTVT.

This sequence joins TRBV11-2 and TRBJ1-6; D is unresolved. V dropped 0 bases and J dropped 7 bases, with 13 bases sitting between them. The germline gives CDR1 SGHAT, CDR2 FQNNGV. The CDR3 length is 16 residues. The CDR3 region is CASSLEVASWNSPLHF. DNA of the CDR3: TGTGCCAGCAGCTTAGAGGTGGCATCGTGGAATTCACCCCTCCACTTT.

The chain recombines TRBV7-9 with TRBJ2-5, with D maybe TRBD2 (6 bases). This CDR3 has 15 residues. The ends were cut back, 5 bases at V and 5 bases at J, with 18 bases in the middle. Germline CDR1 SEHNR, CDR2 FQNEAQ (reference sequence). CDR3 nucleotides: TGTGCCAGCAGCCGAAACGACATGGCGGGGGAGACCCAGTACTTC. Translating gives CASSRNDMAGETQYF.

This clone was recorded many times. This chain uses TRBV20-1 with TRBJ1-1; 8 bases are a match to TRBD1. From germline, CDR1 is DFQATT and CDR2 SNEGSKA (reference sequence). This CDR3 is 14 amino acids long. With V trimmed by 3 bases and J by 5 bases, 8 bases remained unmatched. DNA for the CDR3: TGCAGTGCTAGTGCGACAGGGGCGAGGACTGAAGCTTTCTTT. Amino acids: CSASATGARTEAFF.

The sample holds a few counts of this clone. J is TRBJ1-2 and V is TRBV28; D remains unclear. The CDR3 has 15 residues. Trimming removed 6 bases from V and 0 bases from J, with 14 bases in between. Germline assignment: CDR1 MDHEN and CDR2 SYDVKM. For the CDR3, the DNA is TGTGCCAGCAGGCGGGAGGATGGACCTAACTATGGCTACACCTTC. Translation: CASRREDGPNYGYTF.

This clone is medium-sized by share. This chain links TRBV10-3 with TRBJ2-7, with a possible D match to TRBD1 (6 bases). Germline CDR1 is ENHRY and CDR2 is SYGVKD. V was trimmed by 10 bases and J by 3 bases, leaving 16 bases between them. This CDR3 has 13 residues. This CDR3 is CASASQGNYEQYF. In nucleotides, the CDR3 is TGTGCCAGCGCCAGCCAGGGGAACTACGAGCAGTACTTC.

This clone was counted many times. A much larger clone lies one base from this, so it may be a read error. The chain uses TRBV6-2 or TRBV6-3 and TRBJ1-2; possibly TRBD1 for D (6 bases). V was cut by 7 bases and J by 6 bases, with 15 bases left in between. This CDR3 spans 13 amino acids. Germline V gene data show CDR1 as MNHEY and CDR2 as SVGEGT. CDR3 DNA sequence: TGTGCCAGCAAAACTCAGGGGCCCGATGGCTACACCTTC. Its protein product is CASKTQGPDGYTF.

This clone has more than one count but fewer than ten. This chain joins TRBV28 and TRBJ1-1; 8 bases line up with TRBD1. The germline CDR1 and CDR2 sequences are MDHEN and SYDVKM. CDR3 length: 12 amino acids. The V gene end was trimmed by 8 bases and the J gene end by 10 bases; junction bases not matched to a gene: 9. CDR3 amino acids: CASSISGGAAFF. CDR3 coding DNA: TGTGCCAGCTCCATTTCAGGGGGCGCAGCTTTCTTT.

This clone was counted between two and nine times. DNA for the CDR3: TGTGCCAGCAGTTACGGGACAGGGGGCGCTGGGGCCAACGTCCTGACTTTC. Protein sequence: CASSYGTGGAGANVLTF. The V call is TRBV6-5, the J call TRBJ2-6; 12 positions match TRBD1. Germline loops: CDR1 MNHEY, CDR2 SVGAGI. Germline trimming cut 2 bases from V and 2 bases from J; bases unmatched to any gene: 1. CDR3 length: 17 amino acids.

The gene calls are TRBV11-3 and TRBJ2-7; TRBD1 matches 9 bases. V shed 5 bases and J 2 bases; nucleotides not matched to a gene: 7. The CDR3 covers 15 residues. The germline V gene has CDR1 SGHNT and CDR2 YENEEA. The CDR3: CASSLSGTGTYEQYF. DNA of the CDR3: TGTGCCAGCAGCCTGTCCGGGACAGGGACCTACGAGCAGTACTTC.

This clone was seen more than once but under ten times. This chain uses TRBV2 with TRBJ2-7; no clear D. The germline CDR1 and CDR2 sequences are SNHLY and FYNNEI. The CDR3 length is 11 residues. V was trimmed by 6 bases and J by 2 bases, leaving 5 bases between them. The CDR3 loop is CASSEAYEQYF. The CDR3 region has the DNA TGTGCCAGCAGCGAGGCCTACGAGCAGTACTTC. The complete variable domain, with remaining parts taken from reference TRBV2 and TRBJ2-7, reads EPEVTQTPSHQVTQMGQEVILRCVPISNHLYFYWYRQILGQKVEFLVSFYNNEISEKSEIFDDQFSVERPDGSNFTLKIRSTKLEDSAMYFCASSEAYEQYFGPGTRLTVT.

This chain uses TRBV7-3 with TRBJ1-1; D is unclear. The CDR3 extends over 13 amino acids. CDR1 and CDR2 (germline): SGHTA, FQGTGA. Trimming removed 8 bases from V and 4 bases from J, with 14 bases in between. CDR3 sequence (DNA): TGTGCCAGCGCACCTCAAGATGGCACTGAAGCTTTCTTT. Its translation: CASAPQDGTEAFF.

This clone was counted ten times or more. V and J are TRBV18 and TRBJ1-1; possible D gene TRBD1, 5 bases. The CDR3 covers 15 residues. Deletions cut 2 bases from V and 4 bases from J, with 14 bases between. Germline V gene sequence: CDR1 KGHSH, CDR2 LQKENI. The CDR3 is CASSPRQGGGTEAFF. CDR3 in DNA: TGTGCCAGCTCACCAAGGCAGGGAGGTGGCACTGAAGCTTTCTTT.

This chain uses TRBV9 with TRBJ1-2; TRBD1 matches at 8 bases. Germline values: CDR1 SGDLS, CDR2 YYNGEE. The CDR3 length is 15 residues. V dropped 2 bases and J dropped 5; count of bases not matched to a gene: 8. This CDR3 is CASSVGAGGRYGYTF. CDR3 DNA: TGTGCCAGCAGCGTGGGGGCAGGGGGCAGGTATGGCTACACCTTC.

The V and J genes are TRBV7-9 and TRBJ1-1; a possible D gene is TRBD1 (5 bases). This CDR3 comprises 15 residues. Germline CDR1 reads SEHNR; CDR2 reads FQNEAQ (reference sequence). The V and J ends lost 5 bases and 1 base respectively, with 14 bases between them. The CDR3 here is CASSPPQGSNTEAFF. CDR3 sequence (DNA): TGTGCCAGCAGCCCCCCTCAGGGATCGAACACTGAAGCTTTCTTT.

V and J are TRBV11-1 and TRBJ2-7; no definite D call. Germline V gene data show CDR1 as SGHAT and CDR2 as FQDESV (reference sequence). Trimming shortened V by 5 bases and J by 2 bases, and 4 bases separated the two germline ends. The CDR3 loop spans 11 amino acids. This chain's CDR3 is CASSVTYEQYF. The CDR3 nucleotides are TGTGCCAGCAGCGTCACCTACGAGCAGTACTTC. The full variable domain, rest sourced from reference TRBV11-1 and TRBJ2-7, is EAEVAQSPRYKITEKSQAVAFWCDPISGHATLYWYRQILGQGPELLVQFQDESVVDDSQLPKDRFSAERLKGVDSTLKIQPAELGDSAMYLCASSVTYEQYFGPGTRLTVT.

V and J are TRBV6-5 and TRBJ2-2; a possible D gene is TRBD1 (6 bases). The length of the CDR3 is 18 residues. In germline, CDR1 is MNHEY, CDR2 SVGAGI. Trimming cost V 0 bases and J 0 bases, with 14 bases left between them. The CDR3 loop is CASSYSTGTSANTGELFF. CDR3 in DNA: TGTGCCAGCAGTTACTCGACCGGGACAAGCGCGAACACCGGGGAGCTGTTTTTT.

This chain connects TRBV6-4 to TRBJ2-3, with 13 bases fitting TRBD2. The CDR3 has 16 residues. From germline, CDR1 is MRHNA and CDR2 SNTAGT. Trimming at V came to 7 bases and at J to 4 bases, leaving 8 bases not matched to a gene. The CDR3 DNA reads TGTGCCAGCATTAGGACTAGCGGGAGCATTCCAGATACGCAGTATTTT. As protein: CASIRTSGSIPDTQYF.

There are many counts of this clone. The CDR3 sequence is CASSSSGLKNIQYF. DNA of the CDR3: TGTGCCAGCTCGTCGAGCGGACTAAAAAACATTCAGTACTTC. This rearrangement joins TRBV6-4 to TRBJ2-4; D possibly corresponds to TRBD2 (6 bases). Trimming cost V 8 bases and J 4 bases, with 15 bases left between them. CDR1 is MRHNA, CDR2 SNTAGT, per germline. The CDR3 is made up of 14 amino acids.

This rearrangement joins TRBV11-2 to TRBJ2-1, with D perhaps TRBD1 or TRBD2 (5 bases each). Germline CDR1 reads SGHAT; CDR2 reads FQNNGV. The CDR3 length is 15 residues. The germline V and J ends were trimmed by 3 bases and 0 bases, with 9 bases remaining between them. The CDR3 loop is CASSLGPSSYNEQFF. The CDR3 nucleotides are TGTGCCAGCAGCTTGGGACCCAGCTCCTACAATGAGCAGTTCTTC.

The chain joins TRBV6-2 or TRBV6-3 to TRBJ2-7; 9 nucleotides line up with TRBD1. Per germline, CDR1 MNHEY and CDR2 SVGEGT. Trimming at V came to 6 bases and at J to 0 bases, leaving 6 bases not matched to a gene. The CDR3 contains 15 residues. CDR3 DNA sequence: TGTGCCAGCAGCCAAACGGGACAGGGCTCCTACGAGCAGTACTTC. It translates to CASSQTGQGSYEQYF.